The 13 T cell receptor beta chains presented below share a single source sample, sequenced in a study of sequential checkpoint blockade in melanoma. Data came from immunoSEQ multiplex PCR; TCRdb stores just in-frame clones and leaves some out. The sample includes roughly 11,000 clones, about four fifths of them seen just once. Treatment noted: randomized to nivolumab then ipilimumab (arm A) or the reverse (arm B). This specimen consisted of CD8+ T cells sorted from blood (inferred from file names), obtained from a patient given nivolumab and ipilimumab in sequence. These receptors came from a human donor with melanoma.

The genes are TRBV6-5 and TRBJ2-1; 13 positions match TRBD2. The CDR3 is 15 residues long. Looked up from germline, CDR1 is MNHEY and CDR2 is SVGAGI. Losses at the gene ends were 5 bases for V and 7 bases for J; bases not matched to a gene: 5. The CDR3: CASSILAGGQNEQFF. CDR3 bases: TGTGCCAGCAGTATACTAGCGGGGGGGCAAAATGAGCAGTTCTTC.

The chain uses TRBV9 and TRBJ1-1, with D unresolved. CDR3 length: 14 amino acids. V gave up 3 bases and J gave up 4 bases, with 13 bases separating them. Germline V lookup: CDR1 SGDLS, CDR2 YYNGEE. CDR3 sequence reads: CASSAHTIATEAFF. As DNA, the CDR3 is TGTGCCAGCAGCGCACACACAATCGCCACTGAAGCTTTCTTT.

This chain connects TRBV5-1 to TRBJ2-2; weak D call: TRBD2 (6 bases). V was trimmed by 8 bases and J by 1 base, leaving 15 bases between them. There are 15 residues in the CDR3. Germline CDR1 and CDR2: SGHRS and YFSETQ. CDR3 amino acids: CASIGGNMNTGELFF. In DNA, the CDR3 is TGCGCCAGTATTGGCGGGAATATGAACACCGGGGAGCTGTTTTTT.

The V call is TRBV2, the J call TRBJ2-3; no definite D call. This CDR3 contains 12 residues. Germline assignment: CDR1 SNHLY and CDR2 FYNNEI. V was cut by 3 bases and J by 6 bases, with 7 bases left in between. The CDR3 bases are TGTGCCAGCAGTGAGTACGGGGATACGCAGTATTTT. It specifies CASSEYGDTQYF.

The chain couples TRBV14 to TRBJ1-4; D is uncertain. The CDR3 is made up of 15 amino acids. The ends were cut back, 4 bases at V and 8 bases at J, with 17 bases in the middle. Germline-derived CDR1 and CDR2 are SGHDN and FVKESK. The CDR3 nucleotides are TGTGCCAGCAGCCCCGGGAGGGCAAGTTGGGAAAAACTGTTTTTT. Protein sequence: CASSPGRASWEKLFF.

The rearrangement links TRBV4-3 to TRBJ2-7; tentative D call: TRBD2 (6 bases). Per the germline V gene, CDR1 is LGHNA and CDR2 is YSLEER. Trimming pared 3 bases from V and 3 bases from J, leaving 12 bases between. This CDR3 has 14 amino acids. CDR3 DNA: TGCGCCAGCAGCCAGGTCTCCGGGAGCTACGAGCAGTACTTC. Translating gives CASSQVSGSYEQYF.

CDR3 loop: CASTNRRDRNTGELFF. DNA for the CDR3: TGTGCCAGCACCAACCGACGGGACAGGAACACCGGGGAGCTGTTTTTT. This rearrangement joins TRBV6-4 to TRBJ2-2, with 7 bases matching TRBD1. The CDR3 contains 16 residues. The germline V gene has CDR1 MRHNA and CDR2 SNTAGT. V gave up 7 bases and J gave up 1 base; unmatched junction bases: 9.

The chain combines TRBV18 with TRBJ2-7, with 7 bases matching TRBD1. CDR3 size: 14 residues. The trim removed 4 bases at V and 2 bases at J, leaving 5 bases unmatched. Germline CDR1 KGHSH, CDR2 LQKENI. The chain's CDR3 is CASSHSDRAYEQYF. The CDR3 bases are TGTGCCAGCTCACACTCTGACAGGGCCTACGAGCAGTACTTC. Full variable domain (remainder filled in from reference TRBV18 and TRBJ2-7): NAGVMQNPRHLVRRRGQEARLRCSPMKGHSHVYWYRQLPEEGLKFMVYLQKENIIDESGMPKERFSAEFPKEGPSILRIQQVVRGDSAAYFCASSHSDRAYEQYFGPGTRLTVT.

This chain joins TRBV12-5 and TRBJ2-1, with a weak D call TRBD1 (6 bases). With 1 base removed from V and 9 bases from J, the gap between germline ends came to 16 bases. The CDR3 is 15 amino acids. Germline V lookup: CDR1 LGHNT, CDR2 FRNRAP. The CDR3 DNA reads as TGTGCTAGTGGTTTGGGGTGGGGGCCCGACACTGAGCAGTTCTTC. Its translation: CASGLGWGPDTEQFF.

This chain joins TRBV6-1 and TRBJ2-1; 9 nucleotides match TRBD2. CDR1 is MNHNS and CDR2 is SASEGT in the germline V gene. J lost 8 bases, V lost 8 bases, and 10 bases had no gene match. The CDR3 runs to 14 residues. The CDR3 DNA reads TGTGCCAGCGGGCGCGGGGGGGCGGTGTATGAGCAGTTCTTC. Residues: CASGRGGAVYEQFF.

For the CDR3, the DNA is TGTGCCAGTAGTGCTAGGGGGACAGGGTTCGGAGAGCAGTACTTC. Its protein is CASSARGTGFGEQYF. The chain employs TRBV19 and TRBJ2-7; 9 bases are shared with TRBD1. The germline CDR1 and CDR2 sequences are LNHDA and SQIVND (reference sequence). Trimming removed 5 bases from V and 7 bases from J; junction bases left unmatched: 12. This CDR3 has 15 amino acids.

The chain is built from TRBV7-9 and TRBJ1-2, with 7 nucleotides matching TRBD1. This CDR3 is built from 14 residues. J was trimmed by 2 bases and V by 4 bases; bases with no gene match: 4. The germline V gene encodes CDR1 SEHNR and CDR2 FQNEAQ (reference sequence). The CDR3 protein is CASSSGQVNYGYTF. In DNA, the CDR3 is TGTGCCAGCAGCTCCGGACAGGTGAACTATGGCTACACCTTC.

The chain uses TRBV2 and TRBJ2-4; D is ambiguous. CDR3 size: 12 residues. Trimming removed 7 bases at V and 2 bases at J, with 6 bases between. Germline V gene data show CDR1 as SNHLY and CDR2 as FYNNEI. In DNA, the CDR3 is TGTGCCAGCATCCAGTCCAAAAACATTCAGTACTTC. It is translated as CASIQSKNIQYF.